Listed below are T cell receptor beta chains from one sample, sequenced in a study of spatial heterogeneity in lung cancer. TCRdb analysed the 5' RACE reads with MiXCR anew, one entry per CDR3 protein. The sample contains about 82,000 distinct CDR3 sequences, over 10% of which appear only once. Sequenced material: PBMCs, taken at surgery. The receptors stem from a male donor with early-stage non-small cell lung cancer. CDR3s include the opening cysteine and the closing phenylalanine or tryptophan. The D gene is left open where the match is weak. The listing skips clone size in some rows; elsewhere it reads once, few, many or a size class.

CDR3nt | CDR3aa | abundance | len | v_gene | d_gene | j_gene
TGTGCCAGCAGTAAACCGGGACAGGGTTTTGTCGGGGAGCTGTTTTTT | CASSKPGQGFVGELFF | few | 16 | TRBV7-8 | TRBD1 | TRBJ2-2
TGTGCCACCAGTGAGCACGGACTAGCGGGAGCGGGGGAGCAGTACTTC | CATSEHGLAGAGEQYF | NA | 16 | TRBV24-1 | TRBD2 | TRBJ2-7
TGTGCCAGCAGCCCCCTCAACTCAGATACGCAGTATTTT | CASSPLNSDTQYF | few | 13 | TRBV7-9 | NA | TRBJ2-3
TGTGCCAGCAGTGACCTCCGGACGTGGTATCTTGGCTACACCTTC | CASSDLRTWYLGYTF | NA | 15 | TRBV25-1 | NA | TRBJ1-2
TGTGCCAGCACCCAAAGGGGGGGGAGCTACAATGAGCAGTTCTTC | CASTQRGGSYNEQFF | few | 15 | TRBV19 | NA | TRBJ2-1
TGTGCCAGCAGTCAAACTAGCGGGGGTGACAATGAGCAGTTCTTC | CASSQTSGGDNEQFF | NA | 15 | TRBV28 | TRBD2 | TRBJ2-1
TGTGCCAGCAGCCAAGATTCCGAACCTCTAGCCAAAAACATTCAGTACTTC | CASSQDSEPLAKNIQYF | NA | 17 | TRBV3-1 | NA | TRBJ2-4
TGTGCCAGCACCCCTTCACTGGAAGCTTTCTTT | CASTPSLEAFF | NA | 11 | TRBV7-9 | NA | TRBJ1-1
TGCAGCGTTGCATTGCGGGGGGGGGAGTTCTTC | CSVALRGGEFF | few | 11 | TRBV29-1 | TRBD2 | TRBJ2-1
TGCAGCGTTGAGGGATTCGGTGGCTACACCTTC | CSVEGFGGYTF | many | 11 | TRBV29-1 | NA | TRBJ1-2
TGTGCCAGCAGCTTTCCGTCGCCAGAGACCCAGTACTTC | CASSFPSPETQYF | few | 13 | TRBV11-2 | NA | TRBJ2-5
TGTGCCAGCAGCCAAGAAGGCGGGGGTTCCTACGAGCAGTACTTC | CASSQEGGGSYEQYF | many | 15 | TRBV3-1 | TRBD2 | TRBJ2-7
TGTGCCAGCAGCCAGGGTCCCCTTACGGGAGTTTACGAGCAGTACTTC | CASSQGPLTGVYEQYF | few | 16 | TRBV14 | NA | TRBJ2-7
TGTGCCAGCAGCTTGAACGGCGAAGGGGAAGCTTTCTTT | CASSLNGEGEAFF | few | 13 | TRBV11-3 | NA | TRBJ1-1
TGTGCCAGCAGCTTAGGCGGTGGTATCTACGAGCAGTACTTC | CASSLGGGIYEQYF | few | 14 | TRBV7-9 | NA | TRBJ2-7
TGCGCCAGCAGCTTGGCCAAGCCTGAGAACACCGGGGAGCTGTTTTTT | CASSLAKPENTGELFF | few | 16 | TRBV5-1 | NA | TRBJ2-2
TGTGCCAGCAGTTTACCCGCTAGTTTTAATGAGCAGTTCTTC | CASSLPASFNEQFF | few | 14 | TRBV12-3/TRBV12-4 | NA | TRBJ2-1
TGTGCCAGCACTCGGACGGGGGCCTACGAGCAGTACTTC | CASTRTGAYEQYF | NA | 13 | TRBV11-2 | NA | TRBJ2-7
TGCGCCAGCAGCTTGGGTATACAGGGCCATGGCTACACCTTC | CASSLGIQGHGYTF | NA | 14 | TRBV5-1 | NA | TRBJ1-2
TGTGCCAGCAGCTTGGAAGGGTTTTACTATGGCTACACCTTC | CASSLEGFYYGYTF | many | 14 | TRBV5-5 | NA | TRBJ1-2
TGTGCCATCAGAGGAGAGGGTCAGCCCCAGCATTTT | CAIRGEGQPQHF | NA | 12 | TRBV10-3 | NA | TRBJ1-5
TGTGCCAGCAGCTTAGCCCCAGATAGCAATCAGCCCCAGCATTTT | CASSLAPDSNQPQHF | few | 15 | TRBV11-1 | NA | TRBJ1-5